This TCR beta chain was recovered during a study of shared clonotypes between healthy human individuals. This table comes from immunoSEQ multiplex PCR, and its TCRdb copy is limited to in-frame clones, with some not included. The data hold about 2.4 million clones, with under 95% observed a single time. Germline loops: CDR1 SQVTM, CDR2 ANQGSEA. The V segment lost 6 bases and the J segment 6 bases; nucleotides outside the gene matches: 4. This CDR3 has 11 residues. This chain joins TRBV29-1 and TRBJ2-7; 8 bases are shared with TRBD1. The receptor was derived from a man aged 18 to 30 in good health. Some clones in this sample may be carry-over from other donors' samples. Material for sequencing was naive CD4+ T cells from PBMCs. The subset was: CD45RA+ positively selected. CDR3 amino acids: CSVADRGEQYF. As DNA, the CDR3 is TGCAGCGTAGCTGACAGGGGCGAGCAGTACTTC.